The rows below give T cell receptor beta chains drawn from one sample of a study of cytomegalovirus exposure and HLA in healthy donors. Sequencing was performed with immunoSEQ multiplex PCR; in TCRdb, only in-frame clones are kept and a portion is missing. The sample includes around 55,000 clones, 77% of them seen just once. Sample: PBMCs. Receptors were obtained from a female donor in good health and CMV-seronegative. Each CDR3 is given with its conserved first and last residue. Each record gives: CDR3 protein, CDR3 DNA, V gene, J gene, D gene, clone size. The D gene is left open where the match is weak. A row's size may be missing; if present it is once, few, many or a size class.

CSVADSLNQPQHF	TGCAGCGTTGCCGACAGCCTCAATCAGCCCCAGCATTTT	TRBV29-1	TRBJ1-5	-	-
CASSWGQGGEAFF	TGTGCCAGCAGTTGGGGACAGGGTGGGGAAGCTTTCTTT	TRBV28	TRBJ1-1	TRBD1	-
CASSLGGARNNEQFF	TGTGCCAGCAGTTTGGGGGGGGCCCGAAACAATGAGCAGTTCTTC	TRBV6-4	TRBJ2-1	-	-
CASGGQGATGELFF	TGCGCCAGCGGCGGACAGGGTGCGACCGGGGAGCTGTTTTTT	TRBV5-1	TRBJ2-2	TRBD1	once
CACSAGGFEQYF	TGTGCCTGTTCCGCGGGAGGTTTCGAGCAGTACTTC	TRBV30	TRBJ2-7	TRBD2	-
CASSQVARRNEQFF	TGTGCCAGCAGCCAAGTGGCTAGGAGGAATGAGCAGTTCTTC	TRBV4-2	TRBJ2-1	-	-
CASSLPGQGVYEQYF	TGTGCCAGCTCATTACCGGGACAGGGGGTCTACGAGCAGTACTTC	TRBV18	TRBJ2-7	TRBD1	-
CATEMNNEQFF	TGTGCCACCGAGATGAACAATGAGCAGTTCTTC	TRBV19	TRBJ2-1	-	-
CAWSVRDRGGSGELFF	TGTGCCTGGAGTGTACGGGACAGGGGAGGTTCCGGGGAGCTGTTTTTT	TRBV30	TRBJ2-2	TRBD1	-
CASRDRGQANYGYTF	TGTGCCAGCAGAGACAGGGGCCAAGCTAACTATGGCTACACCTTC	TRBV2	TRBJ1-2	TRBD1	-
CASSLDLDRRYEQYF	TGTGCCAGCAGCTTAGATCTGGACAGGCGTTACGAGCAGTACTTC	TRBV7-2	TRBJ2-7	TRBD1	-
CASSFPTRRTDTQYF	TGCGCCAGCAGCTTCCCGACTAGGCGCACAGATACGCAGTATTTT	TRBV5-1	TRBJ2-3	-	-
CASSKVALIQTVPMDTQYF	TGTGCCAGCAGCAAAGTGGCCCTTATCCAGACAGTACCAATGGATACGCAGTATTTT	TRBV21-1	TRBJ2-3	-	-
CASSLQQGARTYGYTF	TGTGCCAGCAGCTTACAACAGGGGGCTCGGACCTATGGCTACACCTTC	TRBV5-5	TRBJ1-2	TRBD1	-
CASSVVPQGDYGYTF	TGTGCCAGCAGTGTGGTTCCACAGGGTGACTATGGCTACACCTTC	TRBV6-1	TRBJ1-2	-	-
CASRGGGNQPQHF	TGTGCCAGCAGGGGGGGAGGCAATCAGCCCCAGCATTTT	TRBV2	TRBJ1-5	-	-
CASTGINQGYQETQYF	TGTGCCAGCACTGGGATTAACCAGGGGTACCAAGAGACCCAGTACTTC	TRBV2	TRBJ2-5	-	-